This T cell receptor beta chain was profiled in a study of T cell repertoires in cytomegalovirus infection. Trimming removed 2 bases from V and 10 bases from J; junction bases left unmatched: 9. CDR3 size: 16 residues. Per germline, CDR1 SGHTA and CDR2 FQGNSA. Via MiXCR, TCRdb re-called the reads, giving one row per CDR3 protein. The table has about 900,000 distinct CDR3 sequences, under 40% seen once. There are many counts of this clonotype. Its antigen is not identified. The sequence was collected from a human donor in good health (CMV status not recorded). Some clones in this sample may be carry-over from other donors' samples. The input for sequencing was cultured CD8+ T cells from PBMCs, taken from culture after CMV antigen stimulation. The gene calls are TRBV7-2 and TRBJ1-6, with 9 bases lining up with TRBD1. The DNA of the CDR3 is TGTGCCAGCAGCTTACGCGCCGGGACAGGGCGGTCACCCCTCCACTTT. Its protein is CASSLRAGTGRSPLHF.